Sequencing of this TCR beta chain was carried out in a study of shared clonotypes between healthy human individuals. This clone occurred once. The identical CDR3 is also encoded by other nucleotide sequences in the sample. The run depth of the assay was deep. Clones were read by immunoSEQ multiplex PCR, and TCRdb kept only the in-frame ones, dropping some. Of 1,500,000 or so clones in the sample, roughly 96% were seen once. The CDR3 extends over 13 amino acids. CDR1 SGHNT and CDR2 YYREEE come from the germline V gene (reference sequence). With 0 bases removed from V and 3 bases from J, the gap between germline ends came to 5 bases.

V usage is TRBV5-4 and J usage is TRBJ2-3; no clear D. The sequenced sample was naive CD4+ T cells sorted from blood. Sample subset: CD45RA+ positively selected. The sequence was obtained from a man younger than 45 in good health. This chain's CDR3 is CASSLVGTDTQYF. CDR3 coding DNA: TGTGCCAGCAGCTTGGTTGGGACAGATACGCAGTATTTT.